The text below deals with one T cell receptor (beta chain). A junction end diverges from the germline sequence, so it may reflect a read error. Regarding time point: pretreatment peripheral blood. Per patient, between 1 and 8 samples were collected at pretreatment and on-treatment time points. These data are taken from a study of PD-L1 blockade in urothelial cancer. Study-level information: Blood was evaluated 3 weeks (second dose) and 6 weeks after therapy began.

The CDR3 loop spans 15 amino acids. CDR1 SGHTS and CDR2 YDEGEE come from the germline V gene. The assay was immunoSEQ multiplex PCR, and TCRdb's table has in-frame clones only and misses some. Among roughly 95,000 clones, 87% were seen once, and the ten largest hold 2% to 2.5%. The rearrangement uses TRBV5-8 and TRBJ2-3, with TRBD2 identical over 9 bases. The sequences come from PBMCs, collected around atezolizumab (anti-PD-L1) treatment. This clonotype originated in a man aged 60 to 69 with urothelial cancer. CDR3 DNA: TGTGCCAGCAGCTTGGGCGGGGGGGCCACAAATACGCAGTATTTT. Amino acid sequence: CASSLGGGATNTQYF. The full variable domain, in which reference TRBV5-8 and TRBJ2-3 provide the parts outside the CDR3, is EAGVTQSPTHLIKTRGQQATLRCSPISGHTSVYWYQQALGLGLQFLLWYDEGEERNRGNFPPRFSGRQFPNYSSELNVNALELEDSALYLCASSLGGGATNTQYFGPGTRLTVL.